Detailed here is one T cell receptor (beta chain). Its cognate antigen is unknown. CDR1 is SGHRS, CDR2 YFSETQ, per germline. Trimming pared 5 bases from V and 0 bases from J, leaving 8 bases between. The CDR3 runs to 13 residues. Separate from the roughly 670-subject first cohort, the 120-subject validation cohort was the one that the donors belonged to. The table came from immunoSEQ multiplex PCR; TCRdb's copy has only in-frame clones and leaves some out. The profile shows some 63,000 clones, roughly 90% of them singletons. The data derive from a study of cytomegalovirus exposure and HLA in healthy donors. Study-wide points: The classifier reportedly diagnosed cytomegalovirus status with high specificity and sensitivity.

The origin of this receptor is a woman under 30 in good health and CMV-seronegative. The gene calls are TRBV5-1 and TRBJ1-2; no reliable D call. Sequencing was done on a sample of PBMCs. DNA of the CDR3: TGCGCCAGCAGACCAGATACTAACTATGGCTACACCTTC. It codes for CASRPDTNYGYTF.